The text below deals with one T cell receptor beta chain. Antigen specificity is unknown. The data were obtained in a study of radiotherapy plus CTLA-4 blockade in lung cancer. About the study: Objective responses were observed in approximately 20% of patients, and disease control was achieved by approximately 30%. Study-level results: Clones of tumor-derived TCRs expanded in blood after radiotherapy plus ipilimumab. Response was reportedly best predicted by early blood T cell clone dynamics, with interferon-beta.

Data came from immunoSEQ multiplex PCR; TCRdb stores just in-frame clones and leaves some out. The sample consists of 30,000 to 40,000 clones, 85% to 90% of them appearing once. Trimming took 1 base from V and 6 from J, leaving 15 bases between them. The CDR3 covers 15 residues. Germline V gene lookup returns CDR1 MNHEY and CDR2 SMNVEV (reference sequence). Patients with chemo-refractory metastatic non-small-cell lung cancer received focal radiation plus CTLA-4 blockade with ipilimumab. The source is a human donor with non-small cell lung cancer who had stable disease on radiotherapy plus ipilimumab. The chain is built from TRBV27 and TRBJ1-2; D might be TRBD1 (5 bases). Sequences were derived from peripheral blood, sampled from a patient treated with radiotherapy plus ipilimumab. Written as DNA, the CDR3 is TGTGCCAGCAGTTTATATCTGGGGGAGGAAGATGGCTACACCTTC. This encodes CASSLYLGEEDGYTF.